The subject of this entry is one TCR beta chain. The data derive from a study of CD8+ T cells in alopecia areata. Sequencing used cDNA as its template, made by extracting RNA and reverse transcribing it. Only in-frame clones appear in the TCRdb table, and some are missing; sequencing was by immunoSEQ multiplex PCR. The sample consists of more than 150,000 clones, around 60% of them appearing once. Sampling of alopecia areata patients yielded lesional scalp punch biopsies as well as peripheral blood. Germline assignment: CDR1 ENHRY and CDR2 SYGVKD. There are 15 residues in the CDR3. With V trimmed by 3 bases and J by 5 bases, 8 bases remained unmatched.

The sequencing here drew on CD4+ T cells sorted from blood, taken at week 0. The V gene is TRBV10-3, the J gene TRBJ1-2, with TRBD1 matching over 8 bases. This clonotype was sampled from a human donor with alopecia areata. DNA of the CDR3: TGTGCCATCAGTGAAGGGCAGGGGGCGATATATGGCTACACCTTC. This encodes CAISEGQGAIYGYTF.